This TCR beta chain was found in a study of identifying expanded T cells in peripheral blood (dated by TCRdb to between 2018 and 2021). The study in broad terms: Technical replicates were generated by sequencing separate aliquots of the same genomic DNA pool, and four replicates were compared pairwise.

The CDR3 goes from the cysteine to the phenylalanine over 14 residues. The entry retains the CDR3 DNA only, 42 bases that are in frame from base 1. Relative to germline, V is 2 bases shorter and J is 1 base shorter, with 9 bases between their ends. The germline V gene sets CDR1 to SGHRS and CDR2 to YFSETQ. The investigation overall reported the following: About 1.1 differentially abundant clones were flagged by the binomial model between technical replicates, whereas about 15 and 18 were flagged over around two weeks and four weeks, respectively. Variance in clone template counts between approximately 2-week samples significantly increased with total template count across all healthy donors. Across all healthy-donor time intervals, the beta-binomial model significantly cut both the number of clones called differentially abundant and the false-positive rate. The authors expected that biological variance in healthy repertoires might rise further over much longer intervals, such as months to years.

During the collection period, no infections or other immune events were recorded for the healthy donors. Time-dependent variance in a beta-binomial model of T-cell clone differential abundance was calibrated using healthy-donor blood repertoires as a training cohort. There were roughly 10 healthy donors in the training cohort, of whom 3 were female and 7 were male. The donors were between roughly 25 and 64 years old, with an average age of about 40 years. Whole blood, obtained from a commercial supplier, was collected from each healthy donor at three time points spaced roughly 2 weeks apart. For immunosequencing, genomic DNA was extracted from unsorted whole blood. The immunoSEQ Assay, which uses bias-controlled multiplex PCR amplification of genomic DNA, was used to profile TCRbeta CDR3 regions. The published analysis was carried out like this. To quantify the absolute abundance of each unique TCRbeta CDR3 region, the sequences were collapsed and filtered. Differential abundance was tested with two models: a binomial (Fisher-equivalent) model and a beta-binomial model that adds time-dependent variance fitted from healthy donors. Clones with fewer than 5 combined templates were excluded, and clones with Benjamini-Hochberg FDR below 0.01 were called differentially abundant. The form v = (b*log(k)+a)^2 was used to model beta-binomial variance as a function of total template count across the two samples. TCRdb holds this immuneACCESS table with in-frame rearrangements only. Some clones are missing; in checked studies, unresolved V genes explain under half, and the rest has no known cause. That table gives V, J and clone size, and the DNA gave D and trimming. The sample table holds 70,000 to 100,000 clones, of which 70% to 90% were seen once. The top ten clones comprise around 5.6% of the sample.

Note on this clone: Its specific antigen is unknown. Base-call qualities are not available, and no considerably larger clone is one nucleotide away.

The V and J genes are TRBV5-1 and TRBJ1-1; a tentative D call is TRBD1 (6 bases match). The TCR sequence derives from a person aged 18 to 75 in good health. Sequencing was performed on blood. The DNA sequence is as follows: TGCGCCAGCAGCTTACAGGGCGGGAACACTGAAGCTTTCTTT. This yields the protein CASSLQGGNTEAFF.